What follows are 6 T cell receptor beta chains derived from one specimen sequenced in a study of CD8 T cells in ankylosing spondylitis. The study's findings and limits: One TCR beta motif, made up of roughly 8 highly homologous variants, appeared characteristic of ankylosing spondylitis blood.

TCRdb independently ran MiXCR on the 5' RACE reads; one entry per CDR3 protein. Of about 330,000 distinct CDR3 sequences listed, roughly 8% are singletons. These receptors lack a known antigen. What was sequenced was blood, either unsorted or a sorted T cell fraction (not recorded which). Receptor source: a male donor with ankylosing spondylitis.

The sample holds one count of this clonotype. A much larger clone sits a single nucleotide away, making a read error possible. V and J are TRBV20-1 and TRBJ2-1, with D possibly matching TRBD2 (6 bases). The CDR3 contains 15 residues. Germline CDR1 DFQATT, CDR2 SNEGSKA (reference sequence). The CDR3 sequence is CSANIRRDGNNEQSF. As DNA, the CDR3 is TGCAGTGCTAACATCAGGCGGGACGGTAACAATGAGCAGTCCTTC.

This clonotype has at least ten counts. V is TRBV4-3 and J is TRBJ2-2; D is uncertain. This CDR3 spans 16 amino acids. Trimming removed 0 bases from V and 4 bases from J, with 12 bases in between. The V gene's germline CDR1 is LGHNA and CDR2 YSLEER. The CDR3 nucleotides are TGCGCCAGCAGCCAAGATGTCCCAATCTTCACCGGGGAGCTGTTTTTT. Translation: CASSQDVPIFTGELFF.

Note on this clonotype: The germline gene is not matched at one end of the junction; a read error may be the cause. The chain links TRBV28 to TRBJ2-3, with D tentatively TRBD1 (5 bases). The length of the CDR3 is 11 residues. Germline-derived CDR1 and CDR2 are MDHEN and SYDVKM. The CDR3, as DNA: TGTGCCAGCACCCACACAGGTACGCAGTATTTT. This sequence encodes CASTHTGTQYF.

The chain recombines TRBV4-1 with TRBJ1-1, with D uncertain. V was trimmed by 1 base and J by 3 bases, leaving 12 bases between them. CDR1 MGHRA and CDR2 YSYEKL come from the germline V gene. This CDR3 comprises 15 residues. The CDR3 protein is CASSQVRSRYTEAFF. The CDR3, as DNA: TGCGCCAGCAGCCAAGTTAGGTCGCGTTACACTGAAGCTTTCTTT.

This clonotype showed up just a few times. The chain employs TRBV9 and TRBJ1-1; the match to TRBD1 covers 8 bases. V gave up 4 bases and J gave up 7 bases; unmatched junction bases: 9. Per the germline V gene, CDR1 is SGDLS and CDR2 is YYNGEE. The CDR3 contains 14 residues. The CDR3 region is CASSSGQAFDEAFF. CDR3 nucleotides: TGTGCCAGCAGCTCGGGACAGGCCTTTGATGAAGCTTTCTTT.

The chain carries TRBV16 and TRBJ1-1; D perhaps matches TRBD1 (6 bases). V lost 0 bases and J lost 3, with 14 bases in between. This CDR3 is 16 amino acids long. The germline CDR1 and CDR2 sequences are KGHSY and FQNENV. The CDR3 DNA follows: TGTGCCAGCAGCCAATCCGGGGGCCTGGCGGACACTGAAGCTTTCTTT. Protein product: CASSQSGGLADTEAFF.